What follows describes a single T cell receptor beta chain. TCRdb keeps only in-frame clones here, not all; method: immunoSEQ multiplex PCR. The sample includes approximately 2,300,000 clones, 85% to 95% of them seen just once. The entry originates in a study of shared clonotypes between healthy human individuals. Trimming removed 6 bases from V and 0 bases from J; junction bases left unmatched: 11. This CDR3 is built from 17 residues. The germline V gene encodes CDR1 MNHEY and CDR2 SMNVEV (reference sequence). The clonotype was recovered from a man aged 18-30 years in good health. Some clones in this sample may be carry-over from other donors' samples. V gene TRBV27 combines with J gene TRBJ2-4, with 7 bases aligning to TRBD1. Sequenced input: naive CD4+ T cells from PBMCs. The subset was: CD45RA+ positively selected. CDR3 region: CASRTMTGPLAKNIQYF. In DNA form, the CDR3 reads TGTGCCAGCAGAACAATGACAGGGCCTCTAGCCAAAAACATTCAGTACTTC.